Sequencing of this T cell receptor beta chain was carried out in a study of T cell repertoires in cytomegalovirus infection. Using its own MiXCR run on the reads, TCRdb lists one record per CDR3 protein. The repertoire holds hundreds of thousands of distinct CDR3 sequences, with more than 8% as singletons. The TCR comes from a human donor in good health (CMV status not recorded). Some clones in this sample may be carry-over from other donors' samples. Material: PBMCs.

The CDR3 region has the DNA TGTGCCAGCAGCTCCCTAGCGGGATCCACCGAGCAGTACTTC. Amino acid sequence: CASSSLAGSTEQYF. The chain links TRBV7-6 to TRBJ2-7; 9 bases fit TRBD2. Looked up from germline, CDR1 is SGHVS and CDR2 is FNYEAQ. The CDR3 sequence is 14 residues long. V was clipped by 4 bases and J by 6 bases; unmatched bases: 7.